Following are 32 T cell receptor beta chains from one sample sequenced in a study of T cells in localized non-small cell lung cancer. The protocol was immunoSEQ multiplex PCR, while the TCRdb copy is restricted to in-frame clones and leaves out a portion. Here the sample spans about 33,000 clones, 80% being singletons. The sequencing used peripheral blood, collected before any cancer treatment. The receptors stem from a male donor at least 60 years old with stage III squamous cell lung carcinoma.

The chain combines TRBV10-3 with TRBJ2-3, with 7 bases aligning to TRBD1. CDR3 length: 17 amino acids. In germline, CDR1 is ENHRY, CDR2 SYGVKD. V was pared by 8 bases and J by 2 bases, with 16 bases of the junction left unmatched. The DNA of the CDR3 is TGTGCCATCCGGGACAGTCCAATCGAAAACCCCACAGATACGCAGTATTTT. This sequence encodes CAIRDSPIENPTDTQYF.

J is TRBJ2-7 and V is TRBV10-3; TRBD2 might be the D (5 bases). CDR1 and CDR2 from the germline V gene are ENHRY and SYGVKD. Trimming took off 11 bases at V and 7 bases at J, with 15 bases between the two ends. CDR3 length equals 11 residues. CDR3 nucleotide sequence: TGTGCCGTTCTCGGGCCGGGGGAGCAGTACTTC. It yields the protein CAVLGPGEQYF.

V usage is TRBV28 and J usage is TRBJ2-7, with D perhaps assigned TRBD1 or TRBD2 (5 bases each). Trimming removed 1 base from V and 2 bases from J, with 12 bases in between. The CDR3 sequence is 15 residues long. Germline-derived CDR1 and CDR2 are MDHEN and SYDVKM. The CDR3 region has the DNA TGTGCCAGCAGTTTATTGCCGGGACCACCCTACGAGCAGTACTTC. Its translation is CASSLLPGPPYEQYF. Looking up the rest from reference TRBV28 and TRBJ2-7 gives the full variable domain: DVKVTQSSRYLVKRTGEKVFLECVQDMDHENMFWYRQDPGLGLRLIYFSYDVKMKEKGDIPEGYSVSREKKERFSLILESASTNQTSMYLCASSLLPGPPYEQYFGPGTRLTVT.

There are a few counts of this clone. The rearrangement uses TRBV5-4 and TRBJ2-1; TRBD1 or TRBD2 may be the D gene (5 bases each). Germline V gene sequence: CDR1 SGHNT, CDR2 YYREEE (reference sequence). V was trimmed by 0 bases and J by 7 bases, leaving 14 bases between them. The CDR3 spans 15 residues. The CDR3 here is CASSLEVRVANEQFF. The CDR3 DNA is TGTGCCAGCAGCTTGGAAGTCAGGGTAGCGAATGAGCAGTTCTTC.

This chain uses TRBV9 with TRBJ2-4; D may be TRBD2 (6 bases). V was trimmed by 0 bases and J by 0 bases, leaving 10 bases between them. Germline CDR1 and CDR2: SGDLS and YYNGEE. The CDR3 has 16 residues. CDR3 amino acids: CASSVEAGLAKNIQYF. DNA for the CDR3: TGTGCCAGCAGCGTAGAGGCGGGACTAGCCAAAAACATTCAGTACTTC.

Here the CDR3 reads CASSPQQGGRSEAFF. CDR3 DNA: TGTGCCAGCAGCCCCCAACAGGGGGGTAGATCTGAAGCTTTCTTT. This chain links TRBV11-2 with TRBJ1-1; 8 positions agree with TRBD1. The germline gives CDR1 SGHAT, CDR2 FQNNGV. The CDR3 is 15 residues long. With V trimmed by 5 bases and J by 6 bases, 11 bases remained unmatched. The entire variable domain, with the rest obtained from reference TRBV11-2 and TRBJ1-1, is as follows: EAGVAQSPRYKIIEKRQSVAFWCNPISGHATLYWYQQILGQGPKLLIQFQNNGVVDDSQLPKDRFSAERLKGVDSTLKIQPAKLEDSAVYLCASSPQQGGRSEAFFGQGTRLTVV.

This chain uses TRBV6-6 with TRBJ2-3; D gene unclear. The CDR3 runs 12 residues. Looked up from germline, CDR1 is MNHNY and CDR2 is SVGAGI (reference sequence). The ends were cut back, 0 bases at V and 5 bases at J, with 3 bases in the middle. CDR3 coding DNA: TGTGCCAGCAGTTACTCTGGAGATACGCAGTATTTT. Amino acid sequence: CASSYSGDTQYF.

V is TRBV5-5 and J is TRBJ2-3; D is possibly TRBD1 or TRBD2 (5 bases each). The CDR3 spans 15 residues. Germline assignment: CDR1 SGHKS and CDR2 YYEKEE (reference sequence). The V end lost 2 bases, the J end lost 2 bases, and 12 bases lay between the germline ends. DNA of the CDR3: TGTGCCAGCAGCTTCCGGGACGGGTACACAGATACGCAGTATTTT. Amino acid sequence: CASSFRDGYTDTQYF.

The chain has TRBV7-3 and TRBJ2-3; 9 bases are shared with TRBD2. The germline V gene has CDR1 SGHTA and CDR2 FQGTGA. With V trimmed by 2 bases and J by 3 bases, 0 bases remained unmatched. The CDR3 is 14 amino acids. In nucleotides, the CDR3 is TGTGCCAGCAGCTTACTAGCGGGAACAGATACGCAGTATTTT. This gives the protein CASSLLAGTDTQYF.

The chain links TRBV7-2 to TRBJ2-7; possibly TRBD2 for D (5 bases). In germline, CDR1 is SGHTA, CDR2 FQGNSA. The CDR3 runs to 15 residues. V was shortened by 5 bases and J by 4 bases, with 18 bases between the two germline ends. The CDR3 DNA sequence: TGTGCCAGCAGCCCTCCGTTGGTCCCGGGGTACGAGCAGTACTTC. This gives the protein CASSPPLVPGYEQYF.

The chain has TRBV7-9 and TRBJ1-5, with D unresolved. Germline assignment: CDR1 SEHNR and CDR2 FQNEAQ (reference sequence). The CDR3 sequence is 14 residues long. Deletions cut 1 base from V and 1 base from J, with 5 bases between. The DNA of the CDR3 is TGTGCCAGCAGCTTAGGAGACAGCAATCAGCCCCAGCATTTT. It translates to CASSLGDSNQPQHF.

The V gene is TRBV7-2, the J gene TRBJ2-1; D uncertain. Germline V gives CDR1 SGHTA, CDR2 FQGNSA. The CDR3 extends over 12 amino acids. Trimming stripped 5 bases from V and 3 bases from J, with 5 bases between. CDR3 bases: TGTGCCAGCAGCCCAGACTACAATGAGCAGTTCTTC. Amino acids: CASSPDYNEQFF.

The rearrangement uses TRBV5-1 and TRBJ2-3; TRBD1 is a possible D gene (5 bases). Germline V gene data show CDR1 as SGHRS and CDR2 as YFSETQ. Trimming stripped 10 bases from V and 1 base from J, with 19 bases between. The CDR3 loop spans 15 amino acids. This CDR3 reads CASSLQGDGTDTQYF. The CDR3 DNA reads TGCGCCTCCAGTCTCCAAGGGGATGGCACAGATACGCAGTATTTT.

The CDR3 nucleotides read TGTGCCAGCAGCTCTTTAGTTGACACCGGGGAGCTGTTTTTT. Amino acid sequence: CASSSLVDTGELFF. This sequence joins TRBV7-2 and TRBJ2-2; D is unresolved. CDR1 is SGHTA and CDR2 is FQGNSA in the germline V gene. With 4 bases removed from V and 3 bases from J, the gap between germline ends came to 9 bases. The CDR3 consists of 14 residues. The whole variable domain, filled in from reference TRBV7-2 and TRBJ2-2, reads GAGVSQSPSNKVTEKGKDVELRCDPISGHTALYWYRQSLGQGLEFLIYFQGNSAPDKSGLPSDRFSAERTGGSVSTLTIQRTQQEDSAVYLCASSSLVDTGELFFGEGSRLTVL.

In its sample, this clone was seen once. The rearrangement joins TRBV6-5 to TRBJ2-1; 7 bases line up with TRBD1. The length of the CDR3 is 13 residues. Germline V gene lookup returns CDR1 MNHEY and CDR2 SVGAGI. The ends lost 0 bases at V and 7 bases at J; junction bases unmatched: 0. CDR3 DNA: TGTGCCAGCAGTTACTCGACAGGGAATGAGCAGTTCTTC. The encoded protein is CASSYSTGNEQFF.

V and J are TRBV7-2 and TRBJ1-1; maybe TRBD1 (5 bases). V was shortened by 10 bases and J by 5 bases, with 14 bases between the two germline ends. Germline CDR1 is SGHTA and CDR2 is FQGNSA. The CDR3 consists of 12 residues. CDR3 region: CATGSVRTEAFF. The DNA of the CDR3 is TGTGCCACAGGGTCGGTGAGGACTGAAGCTTTCTTT.

V gene TRBV28 combines with J gene TRBJ2-7; 9 bases line up with TRBD2. The germline V gene has CDR1 MDHEN and CDR2 SYDVKM. The CDR3 runs to 14 residues. Trimming took 5 bases from V and 2 from J; bases not matched to a gene: 4. In DNA form, the CDR3 reads TGTGCCAGCAGTCCCGGCGGGAGGGCCTACGAGCAGTACTTC. It encodes CASSPGGRAYEQYF.

This chain connects TRBV6-5 to TRBJ1-1; D possibly corresponds to TRBD1 (5 bases). Germline values: CDR1 MNHEY, CDR2 SVGAGI. V dropped 5 bases and J dropped 4 bases, with 14 bases sitting between them. The CDR3 is made up of 14 amino acids. CDR3: CASSLGHRGTEAFF. CDR3 sequence (DNA): TGTGCCAGCAGTCTAGGACATCGGGGCACTGAAGCTTTCTTT.

The rearrangement uses TRBV6-5 and TRBJ1-2, with D possibly TRBD1 on 6 matching bases. Germline V gene data show CDR1 as MNHEY and CDR2 as SVGAGI. V shed 6 bases and J shed 6 bases, with 14 bases lying between them. The length of the CDR3 is 13 residues. This CDR3 is CASSRQEVDGYTF. In nucleotides, the CDR3 is TGTGCCAGCAGCAGACAGGAGGTAGATGGCTACACCTTC.

This rearrangement joins TRBV28 to TRBJ1-2; D uncertain. The CDR3 is made up of 13 amino acids. CDR1 is MDHEN, CDR2 SYDVKM, per germline. V was clipped by 4 bases and J by 4 bases, with 10 bases between them. The CDR3 nucleotides read TGTGCCAGCAGTTCTGGGTCAATCTATGGCTACACCTTC. Residues: CASSSGSIYGYTF.

The chain is built from TRBV5-4 and TRBJ2-2, with D unresolved. The germline gives CDR1 SGHNT, CDR2 YYREEE (reference sequence). The V end lost 1 base, the J end lost 0 bases, and 10 bases lay between the germline ends. CDR3 length: 16 residues. The CDR3 spells CASSLPRASNTGELFF. DNA of the CDR3: TGTGCCAGCAGCTTGCCCCGGGCATCGAACACCGGGGAGCTGTTTTTT.

This chain joins TRBV27 and TRBJ2-1; the match to TRBD2 covers 13 bases. Trimming removed 6 bases from V and 8 bases from J; junction bases left unmatched: 10. Germline CDR1 and CDR2: MNHEY and SMNVEV (reference sequence). CDR3 length: 16 residues. The CDR3 DNA sequence: TGTGCCAGCAGGACCTTACTAGCGGGGGGGCCGTATGAGCAGTTCTTC. Protein product: CASRTLLAGGPYEQFF.

The chain links TRBV19 to TRBJ2-5, with D possibly being TRBD2 (5 bases). This CDR3 has 15 amino acids. Between the trimmed V and J ends, which lost 1 base and 3 bases, there was a span of 12 bases. Looked up from germline, CDR1 is LNHDA and CDR2 is SQIVND (reference sequence). CDR3 sequence: CASSIALSGEETQYF. The CDR3 DNA is TGTGCCAGTAGTATAGCTCTCTCCGGGGAAGAGACCCAGTACTTC.

V gene TRBV7-2 combines with J gene TRBJ2-5; D is possibly TRBD1 or TRBD2 (5 bases each). Germline V lookup: CDR1 SGHTA, CDR2 FQGNSA. V lost 5 bases to trimming and J lost 4 bases, with 17 bases between them. This CDR3 is 15 amino acids long. CDR3 residues: CASSRSGPTGETQYF. CDR3 sequence (DNA): TGTGCCAGCAGCCGGTCGGGACCTACGGGAGAGACCCAGTACTTC.

V usage is TRBV19 and J usage is TRBJ1-1; D might be TRBD1 (6 bases). In germline, CDR1 is LNHDA, CDR2 SQIVND (reference sequence). Trimming removed 5 bases from V and 0 bases from J, with 25 bases in between. This CDR3 is 19 amino acids long. CDR3 coding DNA: TGTGCCAGTAGTCCGAGGGGGGCAGATTTGGGAACAGTGAACACTGAAGCTTTCTTT. It translates to CASSPRGADLGTVNTEAFF.

The V gene is TRBV7-8, the J gene TRBJ1-1; D remains unclear. The germline V and J ends were trimmed by 2 bases and 1 base, with 5 bases remaining between them. The CDR3 is 13 amino acids. Per germline, CDR1 SGHVS and CDR2 FQNEAQ. CDR3 loop: CASSLSGNTEAFF. The CDR3 DNA sequence: TGTGCCAGCAGCTTAAGCGGGAACACTGAAGCTTTCTTT.

Within the sample, this clone is medium-sized. This chain links TRBV4-3 with TRBJ1-1; perhaps TRBD1 as D (6 bases). CDR1 and CDR2 from the germline V gene are LGHNA and YSLEER. V was cut by 1 base and J by 3 bases, with 12 bases left in between. The CDR3 covers 15 residues. CDR3: CASSQGEGVYTEAFF. The CDR3 DNA reads TGCGCCAGCAGCCAAGGGGAGGGGGTTTACACTGAAGCTTTCTTT.

The gene calls are TRBV25-1 and TRBJ2-3; 8 bases align to TRBD2. V lost 4 bases and J lost 2; bases outside the gene matches: 11. The CDR3 loop spans 17 amino acids. The germline gives CDR1 MGHDK, CDR2 SYGVNS. The CDR3 spells CASSALRVSGATDTQYF. CDR3 nucleotides: TGTGCCAGCAGTGCCCTTCGGGTTAGCGGGGCCACAGATACGCAGTATTTT.

This clone was detected only a few times. One end of the junction does not line up with germline, which may come from a read error. Other DNA sequences in the sample encode the same CDR3. The V call is TRBV10-2, the J call TRBJ1-1; D not certain. Germline V lookup: CDR1 WSHSY, CDR2 SAAADI. CDR3 length: 11 residues. CDR3 residues: CATSAFTEAFF. CDR3 nucleotides: TGCGCCACCAGTGCTTTCACTGAAGCTTTCTTT.

The chain combines TRBV7-6 with TRBJ2-7; 7 positions match TRBD2. CDR3 length: 13 amino acids. The germline CDR1 and CDR2 sequences are SGHVS and FNYEAQ. V shed 4 bases and J 4 bases; nucleotides not matched to a gene: 4. In DNA, the CDR3 is TGTGCCAGCAGCTGGGGGGGGGTATACGAGCAGTACTTC. Its protein is CASSWGGVYEQYF.

J is TRBJ1-4 and V is TRBV7-6, with D hard to call. CDR3 length: 14 residues. Trimming shortened V by 5 bases and J by 4 bases, and 11 bases separated the two germline ends. The germline gives CDR1 SGHVS, CDR2 FNYEAQ. DNA of the CDR3: TGTGCCAGCAGCCCGACATTGAATAATGAAAAACTGTTTTTT. It encodes CASSPTLNNEKLFF.

The V gene is TRBV18, the J gene TRBJ2-7; TRBD2 aligns across 8 bases. The CDR3 is 12 residues long. The V and J ends lost 2 bases and 6 bases, in that order; junction bases with no gene match: 0. From germline, CDR1 is KGHSH and CDR2 LQKENI. CDR3 bases: TGTGCCAGCTCACCAGCGGGAGGCGAGCAGTACTTC. Residues: CASSPAGGEQYF.